One and the same sample provided the 4 T cell receptor beta chains below, sequenced in a study of blood T cell repertoires in COVID-19. Generated by immunoSEQ multiplex PCR, the TCRdb table keeps only in-frame clones and is missing some. The table shows fewer than 450,000 clones, with around 87% occurring only once. Sequenced input: peripheral blood. The receptors shown here come from a woman aged 45 to 65 with COVID-19, enrolled during active disease.

The rearrangement links TRBV4-1 to TRBJ2-1; 8 nucleotides line up with TRBD1. This CDR3 is 14 amino acids long. CDR1 and CDR2 (germline): MGHRA, YSYEKL. V lost 4 bases, J lost 6 bases, and 5 bases stayed unmatched. As DNA, the CDR3 is TGCGCCAGCAGCCTAGGACAGGGCCCCAATGAGCAGTTCTTC. The encoded protein is CASSLGQGPNEQFF.

This chain uses TRBV5-6 with TRBJ2-1, with a tentative D call TRBD2 (7 bases). Trimming cost V 4 bases and J 4 bases, with 21 bases left between them. Germline loops: CDR1 SGHDT, CDR2 YYEEEE. The CDR3 contains 17 residues. The CDR3 spells CASSPRGGRGLYNEQFF. The CDR3 bases are TGTGCCAGCAGCCCTAGGGGGGGCAGGGGCTTATACAATGAGCAGTTCTTC.

Notes on this clone: One end of the junction fails to match germline, which may point to a read error. The chain is built from TRBV5-1 and TRBJ2-1; 13 bases fit TRBD2. Germline values: CDR1 SGHRS, CDR2 YFSETQ. This CDR3 is 17 amino acids long. CDR3 DNA sequence: TGCGCCAGCAGTCTCCATGGGGGGACTAGCGGGATCAATCAGCAGTTCTTC. This encodes CASSLHGGTSGINQQFF.

This clone was detected only once. This rearrangement joins TRBV29-1 to TRBJ1-5; 9 bases align to TRBD1. Per the germline V gene, CDR1 is SQVTM and CDR2 is ANQGSEA. The CDR3 contains 14 residues. V lost 4 bases and J lost 5; bases outside the gene matches: 6. The CDR3 reads CSVGGTGFDQPQHF. The CDR3 bases are TGCAGCGTTGGAGGGACAGGGTTTGATCAGCCCCAGCATTTT.